The clone carrying this T cell receptor (beta chain) occurred a few times. TCRdb fed the 5' RACE reads into MiXCR, producing one record per CDR3 protein. This sample has nearly 550,000 distinct CDR3 sequences, with 15% to 20% found just once. The data originate from a study of T cells after yellow fever vaccination. Sequenced here: PBMCs, sampled 15 days after the yellow fever booster vaccination. This TCR was recovered from a man between 25 and 39 years old who received the YFV17D yellow fever vaccine.

CDR3 sequence reads: CASSLRLAGLYNEQFF. DNA for the CDR3: TGTGCCAGCAGCTTACGACTAGCGGGCCTATACAATGAGCAGTTCTTC. The genes are TRBV7-8 and TRBJ2-1; TRBD2 agrees at 10 bases. Germline trimming cut 2 bases from V and 4 bases from J; bases unmatched to any gene: 5. The germline gives CDR1 SGHVS, CDR2 FQNEAQ. This CDR3 is 16 amino acids long.